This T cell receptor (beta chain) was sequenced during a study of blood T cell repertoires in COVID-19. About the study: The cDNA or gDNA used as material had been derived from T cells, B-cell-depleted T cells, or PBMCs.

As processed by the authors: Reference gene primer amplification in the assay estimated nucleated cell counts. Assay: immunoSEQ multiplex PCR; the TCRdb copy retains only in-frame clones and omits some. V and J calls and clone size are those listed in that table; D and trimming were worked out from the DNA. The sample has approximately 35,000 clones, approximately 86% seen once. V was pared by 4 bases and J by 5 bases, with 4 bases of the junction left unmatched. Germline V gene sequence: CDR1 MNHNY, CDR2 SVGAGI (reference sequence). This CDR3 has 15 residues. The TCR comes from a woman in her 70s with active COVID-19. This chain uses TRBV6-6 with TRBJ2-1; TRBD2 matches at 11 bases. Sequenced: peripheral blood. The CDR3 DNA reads TGTGCCAGCAGTTTAGCGGGGGGGCCGAACAATGAGCAGTTCTTC. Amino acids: CASSLAGGPNNEQFF.